Sequencing of this TCR beta chain was carried out in a study of post-analysis software for immune sequencing data. Researchers reported that TCR beta cDNA libraries carried unique molecular identifiers. Each CDR3 protein gets one entry after TCRdb re-called the PCR reads with MiXCR. The sample consists of about 620,000 distinct CDR3 sequences, 40% to 50% of them appearing once. About this clonotype: Its antigen is not known.

Whole-study findings and limits: People with multiple sclerosis had a significantly lower normalized Chao1 diversity than controls did. F measure showed strong co-clustering of same-batch samples.

The receptor comes from a girl aged 5-17 years with multiple sclerosis. Sequenced input: blood.

CDR3 loop: CASSGQTTVQETQYF. CDR3 sequence (DNA): TGTGCCAGCAGCGGACAGACGACAGTCCAAGAGACCCAGTACTTC. The chain combines TRBV3-1 with TRBJ2-5; a weak D match, TRBD1 (6 bases). Germline CDR1 reads LGHDT; CDR2 reads YNNKEL (reference sequence). V was shortened by 5 bases and J by 1 base, with 14 bases between the two germline ends. The CDR3 runs to 15 residues.